This TCR beta chain was recovered during a study of graft-versus-host responses after intestinal transplantation. Concerning this clone: Its antigen is undetermined.

Germline V gene lookup returns CDR1 ENHRY and CDR2 SYGVKD. This CDR3 has 15 amino acids. V gave up 4 bases and J gave up 0 bases, with 9 bases separating them. Sequenced by immunoSEQ multiplex PCR; TCRdb stores in-frame clones only, minus some. Of around 100,000 clones in the sample, roughly nine tenths are singletons; the top ten hold around 0.96%. The clonotype comes from a human donor who received an intestinal transplant. The chain carries TRBV10-3 and TRBJ2-2, with D tentatively TRBD1 (6 bases). Specimen: unstimulated CD4+ T cells sorted from spleen or lymph node cells, collected before intestinal transplant. CDR3 sequence: CAISGTAANTGELFF. The CDR3 DNA is TGTGCCATCAGTGGGACAGCGGCGAACACCGGGGAGCTGTTTTTT.